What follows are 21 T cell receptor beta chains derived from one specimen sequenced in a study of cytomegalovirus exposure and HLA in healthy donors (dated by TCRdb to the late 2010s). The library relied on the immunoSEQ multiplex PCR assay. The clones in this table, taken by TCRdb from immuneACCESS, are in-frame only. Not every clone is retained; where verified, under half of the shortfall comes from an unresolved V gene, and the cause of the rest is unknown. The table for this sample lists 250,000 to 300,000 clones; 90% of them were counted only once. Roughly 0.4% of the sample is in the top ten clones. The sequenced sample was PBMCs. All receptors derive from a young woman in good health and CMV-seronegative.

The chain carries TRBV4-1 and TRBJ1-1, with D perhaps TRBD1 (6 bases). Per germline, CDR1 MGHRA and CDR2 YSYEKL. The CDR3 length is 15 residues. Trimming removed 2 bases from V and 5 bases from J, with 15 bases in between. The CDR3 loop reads CASSQFGRGATEAFF. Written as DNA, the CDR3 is TGCGCCAGCAGCCAATTCGGGCGGGGGGCAACTGAAGCTTTCTTT.

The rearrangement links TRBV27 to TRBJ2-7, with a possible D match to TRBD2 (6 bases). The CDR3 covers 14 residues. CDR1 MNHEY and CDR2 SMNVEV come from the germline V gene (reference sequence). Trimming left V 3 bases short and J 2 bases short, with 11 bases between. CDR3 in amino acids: CASSFGGSTYEQYF. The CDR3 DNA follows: TGTGCCAGCAGTTTCGGGGGTAGCACCTACGAGCAGTACTTC.

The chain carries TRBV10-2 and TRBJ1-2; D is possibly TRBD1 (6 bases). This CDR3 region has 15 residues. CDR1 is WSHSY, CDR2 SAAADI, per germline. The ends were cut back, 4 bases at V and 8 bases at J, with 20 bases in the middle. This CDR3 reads CASSAPLGGAYGYTF. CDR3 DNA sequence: TGCGCCAGCAGTGCCCCCTTGGGGGGGGCATACGGCTACACCTTC.

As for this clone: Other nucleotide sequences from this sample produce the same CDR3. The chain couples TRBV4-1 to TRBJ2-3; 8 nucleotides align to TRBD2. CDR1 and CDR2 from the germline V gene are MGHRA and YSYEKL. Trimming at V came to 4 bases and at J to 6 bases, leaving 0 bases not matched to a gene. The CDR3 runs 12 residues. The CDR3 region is CASSPGGDTQYF. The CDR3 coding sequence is TGCGCCAGCAGCCCGGGGGGGGATACGCAGTATTTT.

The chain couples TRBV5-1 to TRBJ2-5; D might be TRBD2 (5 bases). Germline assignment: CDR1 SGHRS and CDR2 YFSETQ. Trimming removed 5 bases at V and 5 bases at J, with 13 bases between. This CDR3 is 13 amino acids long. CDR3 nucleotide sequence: TGCGCCAGCAGACCTGGAGGAGGCGAGACCCAGTACTTC. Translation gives CASRPGGGETQYF. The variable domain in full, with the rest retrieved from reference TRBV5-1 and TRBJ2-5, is KAGVTQTPRYLIKTRGQQVTLSCSPISGHRSVSWYQQTPGQGLQFLFEYFSETQRNKGNFPGRFSGRQFSNSRSEMNVSTLELGDSALYLCASRPGGGETQYFGPGTRLLVL.

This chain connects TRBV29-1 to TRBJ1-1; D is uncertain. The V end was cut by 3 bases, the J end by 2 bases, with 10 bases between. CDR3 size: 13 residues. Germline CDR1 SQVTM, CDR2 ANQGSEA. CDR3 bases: TGCAGCGTTGAGCAACACGAAAACACTGAAGCTTTCTTT. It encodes CSVEQHENTEAFF.

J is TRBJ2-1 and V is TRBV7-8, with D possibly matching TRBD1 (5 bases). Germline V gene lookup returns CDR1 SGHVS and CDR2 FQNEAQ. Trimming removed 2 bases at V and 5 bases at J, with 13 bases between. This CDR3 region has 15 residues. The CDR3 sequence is CASSLSRVQNNEQFF. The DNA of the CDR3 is TGTGCCAGCAGCTTATCCAGGGTTCAGAACAATGAGCAGTTCTTC. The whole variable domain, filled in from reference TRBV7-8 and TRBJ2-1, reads GAGVSQSPRYKVAKRGQDVALRCDPISGHVSLFWYQQALGQGPEFLTYFQNEAQLDKSGLPSDRFFAERPEGSVSTLKIQRTQQEDSAVYLCASSLSRVQNNEQFFGPGTRLTVL.

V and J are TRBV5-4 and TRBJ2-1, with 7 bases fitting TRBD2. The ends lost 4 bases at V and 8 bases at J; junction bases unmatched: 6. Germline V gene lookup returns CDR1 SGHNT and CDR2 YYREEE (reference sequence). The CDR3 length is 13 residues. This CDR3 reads CASSEPGGHEQFF. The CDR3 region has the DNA TGTGCCAGCAGCGAGCCGGGAGGCCATGAGCAGTTCTTC. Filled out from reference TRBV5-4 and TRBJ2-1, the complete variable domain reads ETGVTQSPTHLIKTRGQQVTLRCSSQSGHNTVSWYQQALGQGPQFIFQYYREEENGRGNFPPRFSGLQFPNYSSELNVNALELDDSALYLCASSEPGGHEQFFGPGTRLTVL.

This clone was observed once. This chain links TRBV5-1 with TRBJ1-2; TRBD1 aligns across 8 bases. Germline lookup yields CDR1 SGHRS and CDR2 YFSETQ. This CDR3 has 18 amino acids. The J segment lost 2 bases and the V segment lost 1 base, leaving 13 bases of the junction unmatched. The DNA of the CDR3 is TGCGCCAGCAGCTTGTACATCGGACAGGGTCCATCAAACTATGGCTACACCTTC. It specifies CASSLYIGQGPSNYGYTF. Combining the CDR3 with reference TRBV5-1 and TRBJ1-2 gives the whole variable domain KAGVTQTPRYLIKTRGQQVTLSCSPISGHRSVSWYQQTPGQGLQFLFEYFSETQRNKGNFPGRFSGRQFSNSRSEMNVSTLELGDSALYLCASSLYIGQGPSNYGYTFGSGTRLTVV.

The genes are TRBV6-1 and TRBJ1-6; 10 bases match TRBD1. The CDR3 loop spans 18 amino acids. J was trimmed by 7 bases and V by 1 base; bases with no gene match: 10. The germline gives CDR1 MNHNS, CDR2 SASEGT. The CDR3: CASSEVGQGISINSPLHF. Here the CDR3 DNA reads TGTGCCAGCAGTGAAGTGGGACAGGGGATATCGATCAATTCACCCCTCCACTTT.

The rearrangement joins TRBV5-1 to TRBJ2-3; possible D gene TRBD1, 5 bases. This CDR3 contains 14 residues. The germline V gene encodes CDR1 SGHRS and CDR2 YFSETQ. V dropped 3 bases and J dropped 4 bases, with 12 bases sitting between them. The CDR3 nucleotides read TGCGCCAGCAGCTCCCGGACACGGCCAGATACGCAGTATTTT. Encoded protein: CASSSRTRPDTQYF.

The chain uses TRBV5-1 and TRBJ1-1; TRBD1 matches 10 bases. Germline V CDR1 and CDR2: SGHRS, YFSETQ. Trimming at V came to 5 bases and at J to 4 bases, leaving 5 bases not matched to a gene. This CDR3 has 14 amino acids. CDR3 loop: CASSWTGGSTEAFF. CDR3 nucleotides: TGCGCCAGCAGTTGGACAGGGGGGAGCACTGAAGCTTTCTTT.

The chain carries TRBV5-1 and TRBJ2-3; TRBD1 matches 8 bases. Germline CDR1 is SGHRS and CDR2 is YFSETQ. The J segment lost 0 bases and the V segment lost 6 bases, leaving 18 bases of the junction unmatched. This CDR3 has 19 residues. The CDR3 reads CASNFLWDRTETSTDTQYF. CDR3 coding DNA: TGCGCCAGCAACTTCCTGTGGGACAGGACTGAAACTAGCACAGATACGCAGTATTTT.

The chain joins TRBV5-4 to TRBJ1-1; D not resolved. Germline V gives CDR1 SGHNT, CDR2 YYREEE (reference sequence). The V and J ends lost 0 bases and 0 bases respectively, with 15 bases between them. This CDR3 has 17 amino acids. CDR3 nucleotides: TGTGCCAGCAGCTTGGAACAATGGGAGATTTTGAACACTGAAGCTTTCTTT. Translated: CASSLEQWEILNTEAFF. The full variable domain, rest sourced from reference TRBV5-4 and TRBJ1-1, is ETGVTQSPTHLIKTRGQQVTLRCSSQSGHNTVSWYQQALGQGPQFIFQYYREEENGRGNFPPRFSGLQFPNYSSELNVNALELDDSALYLCASSLEQWEILNTEAFFGQGTRLTVV.

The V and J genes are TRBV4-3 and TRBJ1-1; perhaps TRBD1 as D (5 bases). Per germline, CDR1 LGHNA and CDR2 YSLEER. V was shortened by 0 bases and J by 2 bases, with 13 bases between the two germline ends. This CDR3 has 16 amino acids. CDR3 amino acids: CASSQEEAGFNTEAFF. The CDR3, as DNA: TGCGCCAGCAGCCAAGAAGAGGCAGGGTTTAACACTGAAGCTTTCTTT.

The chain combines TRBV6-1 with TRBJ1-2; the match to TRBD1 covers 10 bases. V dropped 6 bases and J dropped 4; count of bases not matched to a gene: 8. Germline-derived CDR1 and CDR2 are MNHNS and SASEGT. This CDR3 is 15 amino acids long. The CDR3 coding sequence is TGTGCCAGCAGCACAGGACAGGGGGTCGGCTATGGCTACACCTTC. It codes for CASSTGQGVGYGYTF.

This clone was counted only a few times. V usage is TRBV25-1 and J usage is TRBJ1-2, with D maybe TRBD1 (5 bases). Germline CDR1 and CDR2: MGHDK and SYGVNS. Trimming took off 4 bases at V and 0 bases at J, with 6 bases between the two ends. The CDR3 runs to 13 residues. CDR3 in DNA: TGTGCCAGCAGTGTGACAGCTAACTATGGCTACACCTTC. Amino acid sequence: CASSVTANYGYTF.

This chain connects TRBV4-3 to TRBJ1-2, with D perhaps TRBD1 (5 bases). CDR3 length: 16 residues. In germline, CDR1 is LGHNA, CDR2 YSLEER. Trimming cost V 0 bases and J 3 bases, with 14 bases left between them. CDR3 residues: CASSQDSGRVDYGYTF. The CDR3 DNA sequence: TGCGCCAGCAGCCAAGATAGCGGCAGGGTAGACTATGGCTACACCTTC.

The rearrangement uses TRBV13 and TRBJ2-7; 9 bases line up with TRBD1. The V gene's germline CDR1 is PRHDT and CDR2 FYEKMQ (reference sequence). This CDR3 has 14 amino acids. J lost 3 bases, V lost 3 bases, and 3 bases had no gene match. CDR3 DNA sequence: TGTGCCAGCAGCTTTGGGACAGGGCGCTACGAGCAGTACTTC. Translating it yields CASSFGTGRYEQYF.

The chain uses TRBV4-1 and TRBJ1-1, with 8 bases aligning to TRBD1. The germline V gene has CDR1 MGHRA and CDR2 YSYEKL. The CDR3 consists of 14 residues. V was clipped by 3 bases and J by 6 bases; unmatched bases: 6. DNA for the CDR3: TGCGCCAGCAGCCACCCCGGACAGGGTCCTGAAGCTTTCTTT. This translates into CASSHPGQGPEAFF.

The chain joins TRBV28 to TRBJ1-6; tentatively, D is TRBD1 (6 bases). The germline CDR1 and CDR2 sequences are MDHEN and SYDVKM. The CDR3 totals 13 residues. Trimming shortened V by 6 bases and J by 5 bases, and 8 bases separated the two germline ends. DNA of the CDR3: TGTGCCAGCAGGTCAGGGGATAATTCACCCCTCCACTTT. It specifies CASRSGDNSPLHF.